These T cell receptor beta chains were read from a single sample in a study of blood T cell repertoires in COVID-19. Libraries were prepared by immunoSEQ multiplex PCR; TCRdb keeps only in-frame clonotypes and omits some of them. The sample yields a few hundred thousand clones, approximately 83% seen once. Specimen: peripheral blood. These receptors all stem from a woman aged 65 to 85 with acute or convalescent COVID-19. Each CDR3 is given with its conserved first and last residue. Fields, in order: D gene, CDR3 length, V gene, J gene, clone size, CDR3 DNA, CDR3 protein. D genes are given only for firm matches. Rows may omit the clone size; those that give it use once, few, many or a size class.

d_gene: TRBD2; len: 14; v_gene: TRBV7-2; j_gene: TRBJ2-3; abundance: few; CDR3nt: TGTGCCAGCAGTACACGGGGGGGCCCAGATACGCAGTATTTT; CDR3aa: CASSTRGGPDTQYF
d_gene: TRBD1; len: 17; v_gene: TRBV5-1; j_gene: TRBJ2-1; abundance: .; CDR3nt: TGCGCCAGCAGCTTGTGGTCCCTCGAACACAGGGGAAATGAGCAGTTCTTC; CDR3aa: CASSLWSLEHRGNEQFF
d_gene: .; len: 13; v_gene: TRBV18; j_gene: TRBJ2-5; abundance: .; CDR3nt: TGTGCCAGCTCCCGAGGGACACCCGAGACCCAGTACTTC; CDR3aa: CASSRGTPETQYF
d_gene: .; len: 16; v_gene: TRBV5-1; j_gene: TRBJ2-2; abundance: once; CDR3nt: TGCGCCAGCAGCTTGCCCGGACTCACCAACACCGGGGAGCTGTTTTTT; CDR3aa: CASSLPGLTNTGELFF
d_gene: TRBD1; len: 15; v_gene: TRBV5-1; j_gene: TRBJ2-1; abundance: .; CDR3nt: TGCGCCAGCAGCGACCCGGGACAGACCTACAATGAGCAGTTCTTC; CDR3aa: CASSDPGQTYNEQFF
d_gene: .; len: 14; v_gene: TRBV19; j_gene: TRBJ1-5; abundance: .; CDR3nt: TGTGCCAGTAGTATAGGACAGACCCAGCAGCCCCAGCATTTT; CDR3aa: CASSIGQTQQPQHF
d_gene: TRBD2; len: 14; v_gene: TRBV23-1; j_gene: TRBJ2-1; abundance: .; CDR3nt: TGCGCCAGCTCTACTCTAGCGGGGCGGAATGAGCAGTTCTTC; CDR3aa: CASSTLAGRNEQFF
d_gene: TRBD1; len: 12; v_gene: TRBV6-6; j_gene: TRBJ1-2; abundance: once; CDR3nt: TGTGCCAGCAGCCCCGGGACAGGGTTATTCACCTTC; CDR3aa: CASSPGTGLFTF
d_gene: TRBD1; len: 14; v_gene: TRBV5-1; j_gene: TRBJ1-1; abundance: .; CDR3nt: TGCGCCAGCAGCTTGGAGGGGGCTTGGACTGAAGCTTTCTTT; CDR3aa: CASSLEGAWTEAFF
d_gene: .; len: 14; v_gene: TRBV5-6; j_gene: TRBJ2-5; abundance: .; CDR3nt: TGTGCCAGCAGCTGGCGGGGCCCCGAAGAGACCCAGTACTTC; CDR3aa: CASSWRGPEETQYF
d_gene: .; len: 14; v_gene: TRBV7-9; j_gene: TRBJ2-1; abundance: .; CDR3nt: TGTGCCAGCAGCTTAGGTGGCAGGATGAATGAGCAGTTCTTC; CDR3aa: CASSLGGRMNEQFF
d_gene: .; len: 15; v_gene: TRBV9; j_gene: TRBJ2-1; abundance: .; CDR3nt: TGTGCCAGCAGCCCCAGACTAGTAGAGTCCAATGAGCAGTTCTTC; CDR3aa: CASSPRLVESNEQFF
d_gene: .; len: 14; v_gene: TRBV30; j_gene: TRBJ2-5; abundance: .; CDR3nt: TGTGCCTGGAGCCCCGGGGGTCTGGGCGAGACCCAGTACTTC; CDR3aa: CAWSPGGLGETQYF
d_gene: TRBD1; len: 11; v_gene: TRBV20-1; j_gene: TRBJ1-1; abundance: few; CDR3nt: TGCAGTGCTCGGGACAGGGGGCCGGCTTTCTTT; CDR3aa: CSARDRGPAFF
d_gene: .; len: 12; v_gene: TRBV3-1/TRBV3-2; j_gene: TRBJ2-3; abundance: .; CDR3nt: TGTGCCAGCAGTTTACAGGGAGATACGCAGTATTTT; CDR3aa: CASSLQGDTQYF
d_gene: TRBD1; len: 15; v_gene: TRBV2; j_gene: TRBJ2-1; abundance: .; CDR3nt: TGTGCCAGCAGTTCTCACAGGGGTGGGTACAATGAGCAGTTCTTC; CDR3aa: CASSSHRGGYNEQFF